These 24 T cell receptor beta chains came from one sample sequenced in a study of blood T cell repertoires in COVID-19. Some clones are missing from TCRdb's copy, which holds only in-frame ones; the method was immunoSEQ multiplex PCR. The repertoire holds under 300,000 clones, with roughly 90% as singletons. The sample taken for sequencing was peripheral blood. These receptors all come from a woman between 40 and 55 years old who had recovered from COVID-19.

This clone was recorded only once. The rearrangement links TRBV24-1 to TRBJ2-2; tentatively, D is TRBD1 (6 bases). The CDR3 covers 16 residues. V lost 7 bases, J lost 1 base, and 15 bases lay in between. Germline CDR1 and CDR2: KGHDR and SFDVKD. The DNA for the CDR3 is TGTGCCACCAGGGCTACCGGGACACGGAACACCGGGGAGCTGTTTTTT. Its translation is CATRATGTRNTGELFF.

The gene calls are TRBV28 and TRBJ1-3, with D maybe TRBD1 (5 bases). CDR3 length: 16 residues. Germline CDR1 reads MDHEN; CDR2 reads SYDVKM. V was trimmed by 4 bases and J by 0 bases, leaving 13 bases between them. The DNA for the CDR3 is TGTGCCAGCAGTTGGGCGGGGCTTTCCTCTGGAAACACCATATATTTT. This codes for CASSWAGLSSGNTIYF.

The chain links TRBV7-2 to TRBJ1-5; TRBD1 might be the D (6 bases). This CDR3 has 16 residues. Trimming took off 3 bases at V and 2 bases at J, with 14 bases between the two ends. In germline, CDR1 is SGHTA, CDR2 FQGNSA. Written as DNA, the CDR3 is TGTGCCAGCAGCTTTGGCGGGGGCGCGGGCAATCAGCCCCAGCATTTT. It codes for CASSFGGGAGNQPQHF. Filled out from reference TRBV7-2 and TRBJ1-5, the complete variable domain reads GAGVSQSPSNKVTEKGKDVELRCDPISGHTALYWYRQSLGQGLEFLIYFQGNSAPDKSGLPSDRFSAERTGGSVSTLTIQRTQQEDSAVYLCASSFGGGAGNQPQHFGDGTRLSIL.

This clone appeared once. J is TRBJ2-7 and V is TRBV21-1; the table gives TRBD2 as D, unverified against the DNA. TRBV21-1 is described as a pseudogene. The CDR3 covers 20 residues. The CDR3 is CASSKESWREGFRATYEQYF. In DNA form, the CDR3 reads TGTGCCAGCAGCAAAGAAAGTTGGCGGGAGGGCTTCAGGGCAACCTACGAGCAGTACTTC.

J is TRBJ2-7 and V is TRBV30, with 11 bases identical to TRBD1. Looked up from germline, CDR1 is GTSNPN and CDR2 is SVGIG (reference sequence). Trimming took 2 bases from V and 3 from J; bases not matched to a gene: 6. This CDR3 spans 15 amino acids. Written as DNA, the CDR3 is TGTGCCTGGAGTAGGGGACAGGGGGTCCTCTACGAGCAGTACTTC. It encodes CAWSRGQGVLYEQYF.

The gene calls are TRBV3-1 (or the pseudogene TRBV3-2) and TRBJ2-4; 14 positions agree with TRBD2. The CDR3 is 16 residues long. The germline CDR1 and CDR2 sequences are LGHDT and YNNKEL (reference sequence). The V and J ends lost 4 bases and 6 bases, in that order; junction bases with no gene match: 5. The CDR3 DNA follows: TGTGCCAGCAGCCGCTCCGGGACTAGCGGGAGAAACATTCAGTACTTC. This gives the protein CASSRSGTSGRNIQYF.

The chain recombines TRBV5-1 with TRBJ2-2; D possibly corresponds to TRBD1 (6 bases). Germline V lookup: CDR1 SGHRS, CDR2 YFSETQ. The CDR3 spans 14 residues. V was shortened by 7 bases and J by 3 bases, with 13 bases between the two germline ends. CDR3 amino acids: CASRPQGYTGELFF. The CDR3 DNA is TGCGCCAGCCGCCCGCAGGGGTACACCGGGGAGCTGTTTTTT. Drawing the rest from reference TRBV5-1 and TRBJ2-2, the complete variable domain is KAGVTQTPRYLIKTRGQQVTLSCSPISGHRSVSWYQQTPGQGLQFLFEYFSETQRNKGNFPGRFSGRQFSNSRSEMNVSTLELGDSALYLCASRPQGYTGELFFGEGSRLTVL.

CDR3 region: CASSVQGYSTDTQYF. The CDR3, as DNA: TGTGCCAGCAGTGTTCAGGGCTATAGCACAGATACGCAGTATTTT. This sequence joins TRBV2 and TRBJ2-3; possibly TRBD1 for D (5 bases). With 4 bases removed from V and 0 bases from J, the gap between germline ends came to 11 bases. Germline CDR1 reads SNHLY; CDR2 reads FYNNEI. This CDR3 is built from 15 residues. Drawing the rest from reference TRBV2 and TRBJ2-3, the complete variable domain is EPEVTQTPSHQVTQMGQEVILRCVPISNHLYFYWYRQILGQKVEFLVSFYNNEISEKSEIFDDQFSVERPDGSNFTLKIRSTKLEDSAMYFCASSVQGYSTDTQYFGPGTRLTVL.

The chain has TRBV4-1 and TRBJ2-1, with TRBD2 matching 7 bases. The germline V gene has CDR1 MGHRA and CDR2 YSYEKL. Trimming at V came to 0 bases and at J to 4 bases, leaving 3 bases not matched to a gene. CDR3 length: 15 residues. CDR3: CASSQERGGYNEQFF. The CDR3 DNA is TGCGCCAGCAGCCAAGAACGGGGAGGGTACAATGAGCAGTTCTTC.

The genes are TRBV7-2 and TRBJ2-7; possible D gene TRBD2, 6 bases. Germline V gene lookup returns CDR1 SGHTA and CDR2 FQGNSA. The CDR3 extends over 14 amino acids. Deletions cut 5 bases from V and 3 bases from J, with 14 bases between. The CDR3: CASSGEGLSYEQYF. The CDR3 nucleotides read TGTGCCAGCAGCGGGGAAGGACTAAGCTACGAGCAGTACTTC.

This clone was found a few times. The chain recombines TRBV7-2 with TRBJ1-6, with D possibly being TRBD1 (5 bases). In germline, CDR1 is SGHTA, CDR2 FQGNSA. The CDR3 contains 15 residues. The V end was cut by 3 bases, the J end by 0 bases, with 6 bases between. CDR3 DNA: TGTGCCAGCAGCTTCGACAGCTCCTATAATTCACCCCTCCACTTT. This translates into CASSFDSSYNSPLHF.

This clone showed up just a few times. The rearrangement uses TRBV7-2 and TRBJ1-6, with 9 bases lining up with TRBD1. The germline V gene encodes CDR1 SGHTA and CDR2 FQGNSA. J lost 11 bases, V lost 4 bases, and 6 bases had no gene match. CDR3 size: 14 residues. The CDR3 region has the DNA TGTGCCAGCAGCTCGGGACAGGGCAAAACACCCCTCCACTTT. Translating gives CASSSGQGKTPLHF.

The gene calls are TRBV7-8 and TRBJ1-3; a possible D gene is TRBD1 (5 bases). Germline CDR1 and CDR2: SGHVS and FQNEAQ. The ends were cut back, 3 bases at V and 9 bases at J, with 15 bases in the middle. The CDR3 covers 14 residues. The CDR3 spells CASSFGREGFTIYF. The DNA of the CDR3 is TGTGCCAGCAGCTTCGGCAGGGAAGGATTCACCATATATTTT.

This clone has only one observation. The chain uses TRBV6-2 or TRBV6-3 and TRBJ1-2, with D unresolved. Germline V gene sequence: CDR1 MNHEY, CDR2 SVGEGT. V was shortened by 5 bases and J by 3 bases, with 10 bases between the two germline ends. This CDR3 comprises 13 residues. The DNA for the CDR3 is TGTGCCAGCAGTCAGAACCGGGACTATGGCTACACCTTC. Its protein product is CASSQNRDYGYTF.

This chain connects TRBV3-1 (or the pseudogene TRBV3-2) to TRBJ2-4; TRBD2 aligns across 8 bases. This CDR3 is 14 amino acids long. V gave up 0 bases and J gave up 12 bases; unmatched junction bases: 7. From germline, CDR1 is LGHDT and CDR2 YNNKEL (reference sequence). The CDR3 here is CASSQDGTGGSQYF. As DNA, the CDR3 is TGTGCCAGCAGCCAAGATGGGACGGGGGGGAGTCAGTACTTC.

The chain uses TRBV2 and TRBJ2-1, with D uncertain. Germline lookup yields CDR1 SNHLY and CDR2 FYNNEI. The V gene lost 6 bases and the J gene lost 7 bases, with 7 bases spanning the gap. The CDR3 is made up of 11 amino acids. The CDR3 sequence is CASSLENEQFF. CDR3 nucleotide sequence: TGTGCCAGCAGCCTGGAGAATGAGCAGTTCTTC.

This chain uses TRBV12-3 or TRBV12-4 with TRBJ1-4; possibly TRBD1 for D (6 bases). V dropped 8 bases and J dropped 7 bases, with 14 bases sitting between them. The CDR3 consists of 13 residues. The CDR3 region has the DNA TGTGCCAGCGCCCTAAACAGGGCTGAAAAACTGTTTTTT. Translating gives CASALNRAEKLFF.

CDR3 DNA: TGCGCCAGCAGCCCGACAGGGAGGTCGAACACCGGGGAGCTGTTTTTT. Translation: CASSPTGRSNTGELFF. This chain connects TRBV4-3 to TRBJ2-2; TRBD1 is a possible D gene (7 bases). V was cut by 4 bases and J by 0 bases, with 12 bases left in between. CDR1 and CDR2 (germline): LGHNA, YSLEER. This CDR3 spans 16 amino acids.

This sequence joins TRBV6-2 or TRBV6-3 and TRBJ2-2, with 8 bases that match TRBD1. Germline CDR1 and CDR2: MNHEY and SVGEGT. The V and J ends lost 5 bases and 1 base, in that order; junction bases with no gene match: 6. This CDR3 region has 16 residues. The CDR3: CASSRHGTGNTGELFF. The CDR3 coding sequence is TGTGCCAGCAGTCGTCACGGGACAGGGAACACCGGGGAGCTGTTTTTT.

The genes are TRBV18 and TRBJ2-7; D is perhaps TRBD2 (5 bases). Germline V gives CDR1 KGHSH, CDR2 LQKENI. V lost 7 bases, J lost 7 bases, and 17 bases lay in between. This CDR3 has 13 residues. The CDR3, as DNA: TGTGCCAGCTTGAGCGGCCGGGTCGGGGAGCAGTACTTC. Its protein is CASLSGRVGEQYF.

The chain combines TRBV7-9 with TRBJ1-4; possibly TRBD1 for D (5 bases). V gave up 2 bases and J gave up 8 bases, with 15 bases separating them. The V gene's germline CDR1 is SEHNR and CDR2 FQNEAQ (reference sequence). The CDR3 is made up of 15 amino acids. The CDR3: CASSLQGSYREKLFF. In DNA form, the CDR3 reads TGTGCCAGCAGCTTACAGGGATCATACCGGGAAAAACTGTTTTTT.

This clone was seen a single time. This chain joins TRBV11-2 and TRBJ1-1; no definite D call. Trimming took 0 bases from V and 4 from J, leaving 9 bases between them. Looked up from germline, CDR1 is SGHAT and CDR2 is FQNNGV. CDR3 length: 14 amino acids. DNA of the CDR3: TGTGCCAGCAGCTTAGATCCCCGGGGCACTGAAGCTTTCTTT. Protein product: CASSLDPRGTEAFF.

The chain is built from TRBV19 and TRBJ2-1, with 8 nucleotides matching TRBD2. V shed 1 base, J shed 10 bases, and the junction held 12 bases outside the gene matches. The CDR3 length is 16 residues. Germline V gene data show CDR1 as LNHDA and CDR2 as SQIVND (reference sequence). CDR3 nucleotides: TGTGCCAGTAGTATAGTAGCCGGGACCGGGGGGGAAGAGCAGTTCTTC. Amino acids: CASSIVAGTGGEEQFF.

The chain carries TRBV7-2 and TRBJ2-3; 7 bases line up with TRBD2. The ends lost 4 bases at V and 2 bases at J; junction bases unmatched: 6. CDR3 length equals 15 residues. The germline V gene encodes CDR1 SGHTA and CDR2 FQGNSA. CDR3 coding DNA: TGTGCCAGCAGCTCGAGCGGGATATACACAGATACGCAGTATTTT. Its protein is CASSSSGIYTDTQYF.